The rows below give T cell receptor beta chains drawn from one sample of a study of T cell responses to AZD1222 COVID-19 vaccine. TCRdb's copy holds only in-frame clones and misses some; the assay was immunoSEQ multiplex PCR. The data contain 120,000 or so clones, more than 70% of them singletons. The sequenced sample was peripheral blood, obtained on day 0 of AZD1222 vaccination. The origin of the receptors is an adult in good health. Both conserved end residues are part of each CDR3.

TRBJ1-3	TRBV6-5	CASRLQGSGNTIYF
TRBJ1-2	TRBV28	CASSVPTGTYGYTF
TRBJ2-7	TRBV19	CASSPWQVSSYEQYF
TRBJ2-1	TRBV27	CASTSSGGPNNEQFF
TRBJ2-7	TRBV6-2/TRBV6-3	CASSNGQVTYEQYF
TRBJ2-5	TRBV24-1	CATSEGQQETQYF
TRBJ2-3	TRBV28	CASSTAGPTDTQYF
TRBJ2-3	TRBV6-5	CASSYGGFYADTQYF
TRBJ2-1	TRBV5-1	CASSSGGDSYNEQFF
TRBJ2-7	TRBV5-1	CASSRTTGTIGYEQYF
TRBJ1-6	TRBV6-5	CASSYSKGIGNSPLHF
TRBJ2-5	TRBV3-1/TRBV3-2	CASSQLSVKETQYF
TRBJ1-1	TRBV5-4	CASSLAVSMNTEAFF
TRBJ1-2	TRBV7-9	CASSLVMGQGNYGYTF
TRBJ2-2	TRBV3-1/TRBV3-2	CASSQDPRDATNTGELFF
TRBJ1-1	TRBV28	CASSSIVGMNTEAFF
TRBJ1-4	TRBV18	CASSRSGTIGEKLFF
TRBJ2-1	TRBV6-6	CASSYGGGSYNEQFF
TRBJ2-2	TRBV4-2	CASSPRTSGTSNTGELFF
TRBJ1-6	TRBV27	CASSSIVNSPLHF
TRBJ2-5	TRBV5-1	CASSPAPGGGDQETQYF
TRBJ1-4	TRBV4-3	CASSQEGQAKLFF
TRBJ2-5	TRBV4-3	CASSGRGSETQYF
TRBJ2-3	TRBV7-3	CASSSRLAGASGPQYF
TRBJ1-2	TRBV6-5	CASSYGGGGGYTF
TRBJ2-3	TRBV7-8	CASSPGTYTDTQYF
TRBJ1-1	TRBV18	CASSSAMNTEAFF
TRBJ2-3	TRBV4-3	CASSQGGGEDTQYF
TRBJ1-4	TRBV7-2	CASSLDTEERKLFF
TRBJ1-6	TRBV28	CASSSPSLQATSYNSPLHF
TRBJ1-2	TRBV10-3	CAISEEGGGRGYTF
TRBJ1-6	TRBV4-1	CASSQGQGSYNSPLHF
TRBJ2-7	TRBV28	CASSLQGRSYEQYF
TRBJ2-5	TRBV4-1	CASSLGTLQETQYF
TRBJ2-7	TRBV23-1	CASSQSRRGYDEQYF
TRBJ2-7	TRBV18	CASSRAGNYEQYF
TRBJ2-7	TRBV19	CASRRQAGSYEQYF
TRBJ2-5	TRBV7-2	CASSAGLAEETQYF
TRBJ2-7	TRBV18	CASSPQGKEQYF
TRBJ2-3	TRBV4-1	CASRPGLAGGPHQTDTQYF
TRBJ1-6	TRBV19	CASNRQGLNSPLHF
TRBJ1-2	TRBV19	CASSFGLDYGYTF
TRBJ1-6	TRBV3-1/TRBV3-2	CASSQTGVYDSPLHF
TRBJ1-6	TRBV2	CASSEEGWNSPLHF
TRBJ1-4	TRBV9	CASSPIGQGGKLFF